This TCR beta chain was profiled in a study of cytomegalovirus exposure and HLA in healthy donors. Study-level points and caveats: As was reported, the classifier diagnosed cytomegalovirus status with high specificity and sensitivity. One variant, a missense change in DCLRE1C, was linked in a later analysis to TCR beta V- and J-gene trimming. Among immune exposure information, only CMV serostatus was available.

Both 60 Vbeta primers and 13 Jbeta primers went into the PCR. Profiling relied on immunoSEQ multiplex PCR, and the TCRdb table lists in-frame clones only, not all of them. This sample has under 150,000 clones; 78% occur once, and the top ten carry approximately 1.7%. Samples came from healthy bone marrow donors. On this clone itself: Its target is not known.

Germline assignment: CDR1 MDHEN and CDR2 SYDVKM. Trimming cost V 5 bases and J 0 bases, with 10 bases left between them. This CDR3 has 14 residues. This TCR came from a woman aged 35 to 49 in good health and CMV-seronegative. V gene TRBV28 combines with J gene TRBJ1-1, with D maybe TRBD1 (5 bases). The source material was PBMCs. This CDR3 is CASSMTVLNTEAFF. The CDR3, as DNA: TGTGCCAGCAGTATGACAGTTCTGAACACTGAAGCTTTCTTT. Variable domain in full (rest from reference TRBV28 and TRBJ1-1): DVKVTQSSRYLVKRTGEKVFLECVQDMDHENMFWYRQDPGLGLRLIYFSYDVKMKEKGDIPEGYSVSREKKERFSLILESASTNQTSMYLCASSMTVLNTEAFFGQGTRLTVV.